The 27 T cell receptor beta chains given below trace back to one sample, sequenced in a study of PD-1 blockade in mismatch repair-deficient tumors. Sequencing was performed with immunoSEQ multiplex PCR; in TCRdb, only in-frame clones are kept and a portion is missing. The sample carries approximately 120,000 clones, about 88% recorded once. The sequencing used peripheral blood, collected 44 weeks after starting pembrolizumab. These receptors were obtained from an adult with mismatch repair-deficient cancer.

The J gene is TRBJ2-2, the V gene TRBV29-1, with 8 bases identical to TRBD1. Germline assignment: CDR1 SQVTM and CDR2 ANQGSEA. The J segment lost 8 bases and the V segment lost 6 bases, leaving 11 bases of the junction unmatched. The CDR3 loop spans 14 amino acids. The DNA of the CDR3 is TGCAGCGTCCCGGGGGACAGGCGCTATGGGGAGCTGTTTTTT. This codes for CSVPGDRRYGELFF.

The rearrangement links TRBV7-6 to TRBJ1-1; weak D call: TRBD1 (6 bases). Looked up from germline, CDR1 is SGHVS and CDR2 is FNYEAQ. V was cut by 4 bases and J by 5 bases, with 14 bases left in between. The CDR3 sequence is 14 residues long. CDR3 in DNA: TGTGCCAGCAGCTACGGACAGCCAGGGACTGAAGCTTTCTTT. Amino acids: CASSYGQPGTEAFF.

The chain employs TRBV5-1 and TRBJ1-2, with D unclear. Germline values: CDR1 SGHRS, CDR2 YFSETQ. This CDR3 spans 14 amino acids. Trimming pared 2 bases from V and 3 bases from J, leaving 11 bases between. CDR3 nucleotides: TGCGCCAGCAGCTTAACCGGGGTTGACTATGGCTACACCTTC. Translation: CASSLTGVDYGYTF.

The rearrangement joins TRBV5-1 to TRBJ2-1; the D gene is possibly TRBD1 (5 bases). V was clipped by 4 bases and J by 14 bases, with 28 bases between them. Per germline, CDR1 SGHRS and CDR2 YFSETQ. The CDR3 length is 16 residues. CDR3 sequence (DNA): TGCGCCAGCAGCCCCTCGAGCAGGGTGTTCCCTAAAAAGGAGTTCTTC. Its translation is CASSPSSRVFPKKEFF.

The chain recombines TRBV30 with TRBJ2-4; D is possibly TRBD2 (5 bases). The CDR3 is made up of 14 amino acids. The V end was cut by 1 base, the J end by 6 bases, with 13 bases between. The germline CDR1 and CDR2 sequences are GTSNPN and SVGIG (reference sequence). CDR3: CAWSALTTSNIQYF. CDR3 in DNA: TGTGCCTGGAGTGCCCTGACTACTTCAAACATTCAGTACTTC.

This chain uses TRBV19 with TRBJ2-1; perhaps TRBD1 as D (7 bases). Trimming pared 7 bases from V and 6 bases from J, leaving 28 bases between. This CDR3 has 18 amino acids. Germline V gene data show CDR1 as LNHDA and CDR2 as SQIVND (reference sequence). CDR3 loop: CASNPTRGRGEVRNEQFF. The CDR3 bases are TGTGCCAGTAACCCTACCCGGGGCAGGGGGGAGGTACGCAATGAGCAGTTCTTC.

The chain combines TRBV10-2 with TRBJ2-5; TRBD2 matches 13 bases. This CDR3 has 14 amino acids. CDR1 and CDR2 (germline): WSHSY, SAAADI. The trim removed 6 bases at V and 5 bases at J, leaving 3 bases unmatched. This chain's CDR3 is CASRGLAGRETQYF. CDR3 DNA: TGCGCCAGCAGGGGACTAGCGGGGAGGGAGACCCAGTACTTC.

The rearrangement joins TRBV10-3 to TRBJ2-7; D may be TRBD1 (6 bases). The CDR3 consists of 13 residues. The ends were cut back, 7 bases at V and 7 bases at J, with 17 bases in the middle. Germline assignment: CDR1 ENHRY and CDR2 SYGVKD. The CDR3 loop is CAIKGLGAREQYF. The CDR3 coding sequence is TGTGCCATCAAGGGGCTGGGGGCGAGGGAGCAGTACTTC.

This clone occurred once. The chain carries TRBV4-2 and TRBJ1-2; D might be TRBD1 (5 bases). The CDR3 is 14 residues long. Trimming removed 0 bases from V and 8 bases from J, with 13 bases in between. CDR1 is LGHNA and CDR2 is YNFKEQ in the germline V gene. This CDR3 is CASSQDKGVGGYTF. DNA of the CDR3: TGTGCCAGCAGCCAAGATAAAGGGGTCGGCGGCTACACCTTC.

This chain joins TRBV30 and TRBJ2-3; the match to TRBD1 covers 8 bases. V shed 3 bases, J shed 6 bases, and the junction held 11 bases outside the gene matches. The germline V gene encodes CDR1 GTSNPN and CDR2 SVGIG (reference sequence). The CDR3 length is 15 residues. The CDR3 nucleotides read TGTGCCTGGAGCCCAGGACAGGGTCAGGGGGATACGCAGTATTTT. It translates to CAWSPGQGQGDTQYF.

The chain recombines TRBV5-1 with TRBJ2-3; D ambiguous. This CDR3 has 14 amino acids. Germline V gene data show CDR1 as SGHRS and CDR2 as YFSETQ. Deletions cut 2 bases from V and 0 bases from J, with 7 bases between. The CDR3 reads CASSLFTSTDTQYF. The CDR3 region has the DNA TGCGCCAGCAGCTTATTCACTAGCACAGATACGCAGTATTTT.

A single count supports this clone. The chain carries TRBV11-1 and TRBJ2-7; 8 bases are shared with TRBD1. This CDR3 has 13 residues. V was clipped by 7 bases and J by 3 bases; unmatched bases: 5. Germline V gives CDR1 SGHAT, CDR2 FQDESV (reference sequence). CDR3 region: CASTLGQDYEQYF. The CDR3 DNA follows: TGTGCCAGCACCCTGGGACAGGACTACGAGCAGTACTTC. Filled out from reference TRBV11-1 and TRBJ2-7, the complete variable domain reads EAEVAQSPRYKITEKSQAVAFWCDPISGHATLYWYRQILGQGPELLVQFQDESVVDDSQLPKDRFSAERLKGVDSTLKIQPAELGDSAMYLCASTLGQDYEQYFGPGTRLTVT.

This chain connects TRBV19 to TRBJ2-5; D unresolved. The CDR3 has 13 amino acids. The V gene's germline CDR1 is LNHDA and CDR2 SQIVND (reference sequence). Trimming took off 3 bases at V and 5 bases at J, with 10 bases between the two ends. The CDR3 DNA reads TGTGCCAGTAGTATTTGGGGTCCGGAGACCCAGTACTTC. Its protein product is CASSIWGPETQYF.

V gene TRBV6-5 combines with J gene TRBJ2-1; 16 bases fit TRBD2. Trimming removed 4 bases from V and 9 bases from J; junction bases left unmatched: 3. Germline V CDR1 and CDR2: MNHEY, SVGAGI. The CDR3 length is 15 residues. The CDR3 loop reads CASSWGTSGRAEQFF. In DNA form, the CDR3 reads TGTGCCAGCAGTTGGGGGACTAGCGGGAGGGCTGAGCAGTTCTTC.

This chain connects TRBV19 to TRBJ1-2; 8 nucleotides align to TRBD1. The germline gives CDR1 LNHDA, CDR2 SQIVND (reference sequence). J was trimmed by 6 bases and V by 6 bases; bases with no gene match: 3. This CDR3 is built from 12 residues. CDR3 sequence reads: CASSMTGDGYTF. In DNA, the CDR3 is TGTGCCAGTAGCATGACAGGGGATGGCTACACCTTC.

The chain uses TRBV11-2 and TRBJ2-1; 9 bases are shared with TRBD2. CDR3 size: 15 residues. With V trimmed by 4 bases and J by 3 bases, 4 bases remained unmatched. Germline values: CDR1 SGHAT, CDR2 FQNNGV. The CDR3 loop is CASSSSGKDYNEQFF. In DNA form, the CDR3 reads TGTGCCAGCAGCTCTAGCGGGAAGGACTACAATGAGCAGTTCTTC.

The chain is built from TRBV4-1 and TRBJ1-4; the match to TRBD1 covers 8 bases. The CDR3 extends over 15 amino acids. Germline-derived CDR1 and CDR2 are MGHRA and YSYEKL. The V and J ends lost 1 base and 7 bases, in that order; junction bases with no gene match: 5. The CDR3 here is CASSQAGQGGEKLFF. DNA for the CDR3: TGCGCCAGCAGCCAAGCAGGACAGGGCGGTGAAAAACTGTTTTTT.

This rearrangement joins TRBV6-1 to TRBJ1-1, with D possibly being TRBD1 (5 bases). V dropped 2 bases and J dropped 1 base, with 11 bases sitting between them. There are 15 residues in the CDR3. Germline V CDR1 and CDR2: MNHNS, SASEGT. The CDR3 DNA reads as TGTGCCAGCAGTGAATATCTAGGGGCGAACACTGAAGCTTTCTTT. Encoded protein: CASSEYLGANTEAFF.

The chain has TRBV5-8 and TRBJ2-1; D possibly corresponds to TRBD2 (6 bases). Germline assignment: CDR1 SGHTS and CDR2 YDEGEE. The V and J ends lost 4 bases and 8 bases respectively, with 19 bases between them. The CDR3 is 15 residues long. CDR3 bases: TGTGCCAGCAGCCTGATGGGACTCCGTGGGGATGAGCAGTTCTTC. The encoded protein is CASSLMGLRGDEQFF.

This rearrangement joins TRBV28 to TRBJ2-7; 7 positions agree with TRBD1. The CDR3 sequence is 15 residues long. The germline CDR1 and CDR2 sequences are MDHEN and SYDVKM. Germline trimming cut 5 bases from V and 2 bases from J; bases unmatched to any gene: 9. CDR3 residues: CASSLKPGQTYEQYF. DNA for the CDR3: TGTGCCAGCAGTCTGAAACCGGGACAGACCTACGAGCAGTACTTC.

The rearrangement links TRBV7-2 to TRBJ2-1, with a weak D call TRBD2 (5 bases). Germline values: CDR1 SGHTA, CDR2 FQGNSA. The CDR3 has 13 amino acids. The germline V and J ends were trimmed by 5 bases and 9 bases, with 14 bases remaining between them. This CDR3 reads CASSRGGSGEQFF. In nucleotides, the CDR3 is TGTGCCAGCAGCCGAGGTGGCAGCGGTGAGCAGTTCTTC.

This clone was counted only a few times. The CDR3 loop is CAWSSGGWGNQPQHF. The CDR3 DNA reads TGTGCCTGGAGTTCAGGGGGCTGGGGCAATCAGCCCCAGCATTTT. The V gene is TRBV30, the J gene TRBJ1-5, with 8 bases identical to TRBD1. V lost 2 bases to trimming and J lost 2 bases; unmatched junction nucleotides: 5. The CDR3 extends over 15 amino acids. Germline loops: CDR1 GTSNPN, CDR2 SVGIG (reference sequence). Full variable domain (outside the CDR3, taken from reference TRBV30 and TRBJ1-5): SQTIHQWPATLVQPVGSPLSLECTVEGTSNPNLYWYRQAAGRGLQLLFYSVGIGQISSEVPQNLSASRPQDRQFILSSKKLLLSDSGFYLCAWSSGGWGNQPQHFGDGTRLSIL.

The genes are TRBV14 and TRBJ2-3; D remains unclear. Between the trimmed V and J ends, which lost 3 bases and 5 bases, there was a span of 6 bases. The CDR3 runs 12 residues. The germline CDR1 and CDR2 sequences are SGHDN and FVKESK. CDR3 sequence reads: CASSHVGDTQYF. Here the CDR3 DNA reads TGTGCCAGCAGCCACGTTGGAGATACGCAGTATTTT.

The chain has TRBV2 and TRBJ2-1; 8 bases align to TRBD2. CDR1 and CDR2 (germline): SNHLY, FYNNEI. Trimming removed 9 bases from V and 4 bases from J; junction bases left unmatched: 8. This CDR3 spans 14 amino acids. CDR3 amino acids: CASVWRGVYNEQFF. The CDR3 coding sequence is TGTGCCAGTGTTTGGCGGGGGGTGTACAATGAGCAGTTCTTC.

This chain uses TRBV7-9 with TRBJ1-2; the D is unclear. The CDR3 is 15 amino acids. CDR1 is SEHNR, CDR2 FQNEAQ, per germline (reference sequence). V was pared by 1 base and J by 3 bases, with 12 bases between. Here the CDR3 reads CASSLVGDDYYGYTF. The CDR3 region has the DNA TGTGCCAGCAGCTTAGTCGGGGATGACTACTATGGCTACACCTTC.

The genes are TRBV14 and TRBJ2-2; D is unresolved. Between the trimmed V and J ends, which lost 4 bases and 0 bases, there was a span of 12 bases. Looked up from germline, CDR1 is SGHDN and CDR2 is FVKESK. CDR3 length: 16 amino acids. CDR3 coding DNA: TGTGCCAGCAGCCCAGTGACGGTTTCGAACACCGGGGAGCTGTTTTTT. Translated: CASSPVTVSNTGELFF.

The V and J genes are TRBV5-8 and TRBJ1-4; 9 bases align to TRBD1. Looked up from germline, CDR1 is SGHTS and CDR2 is YDEGEE. The CDR3 is made up of 17 amino acids. V trimming: 0 bases; J trimming: 11 bases; junction bases outside the gene matches: 14. Written as DNA, the CDR3 is TGTGCCAGCAGCTTGGACCCCTCTTACAGGGGGCGGTTGAAACTGTTTTTT. Translation: CASSLDPSYRGRLKLFF.